This is a list of T cell receptor beta chains from one sample in a study of cytomegalovirus exposure and HLA in healthy donors. This table comes from immunoSEQ multiplex PCR, and its TCRdb copy is limited to in-frame clones, with some not included. The data contain tens of thousands of clones, approximately 90% of them seen just once; the ten biggest clones take up 8.4%. Sequencing was performed on PBMCs. The receptors were gathered from a young woman in good health and CMV-seropositive. Each CDR3 is given with its conserved first and last residue. A D gene is named only where the DNA matches it firmly. Size tells how often a clone was seen (once, few, many) or the class of an expanded clone, and some rows leave it out.

cdr3_nt cdr3_aa d_call cdr3_length j_call v_call clone_size
TGTGCCTGTGCGTCAGGGGCCAGTGGCTACACCTTC CACASGASGYTF NA 12 TRBJ1-2 TRBV30 NA
TGTGCCAGCAGCTTTTCGGGTTCGGGGGGGCGTCAAGAGACCCAGTACTTC CASSFSGSGGRQETQYF TRBD2 17 TRBJ2-5 TRBV27 NA
TGTGCCAGCCTCCTAGGGGACAGGGGTGGAGGCTACACCTTC CASLLGDRGGGYTF TRBD1 14 TRBJ1-2 TRBV2 NA
TGTGCCAGTAGTACCCACGGACAGGGAGGCAATCAGCCCCAGCATTTT CASSTHGQGGNQPQHF TRBD1 16 TRBJ1-5 TRBV19 NA
TGCGCCAGCAGCCAACTCCTCAGACGGCGGGGGCTCTCCTACGAGCAGTACTTC CASSQLLRRRGLSYEQYF NA 18 TRBJ2-7 TRBV4-1 NA
TGTGCCAGCAGCTTGGACAGGCAAGAGACCCAGTACTTC CASSLDRQETQYF NA 13 TRBJ2-5 TRBV5-8 NA
TGCGCCAGCAGCTTTGGTGGCGGGGGCAGCAATGAGCAGTTCTTC CASSFGGGGSNEQFF NA 15 TRBJ2-1 TRBV5-1 NA
TGCGCCAGCAGCCAGGGACGACAGGGCTGGAACACTGAAGCTTTCTTT CASSQGRQGWNTEAFF TRBD1 16 TRBJ1-1 TRBV4-1 NA
TGTGCCAGCAGTGGGTCACAGGTTCACACAGATACGCAGTATTTT CASSGSQVHTDTQYF NA 15 TRBJ2-3 TRBV28 NA
TGTGCCAGCAGACCACTCCTAGCGGGACAAGAGACCCAGTACTTC CASRPLLAGQETQYF TRBD2 15 TRBJ2-5 TRBV6-5 NA
TGTGCCAGCAGCATCAACTCAGATACGCAGTATTTT CASSINSDTQYF NA 12 TRBJ2-3 TRBV7-9 NA
TGTGCCAGTAGTATATCCGGGACTAGCGGATCCTACGAGCAGTACTTC CASSISGTSGSYEQYF TRBD2 16 TRBJ2-7 TRBV19 NA
TGTGCCAGCAGTTCCCTTGGGGGGTGGCGAATTGCGGAAATTGTACTGTTTTTT CASSSLGGWRIAEIVLFF NA 18 TRBJ1-4 TRBV28 once
TGTGCCAGCAGCTTAGGAGAGGATAGCAATCAGCCCCAGCATTTT CASSLGEDSNQPQHF NA 15 TRBJ1-5 TRBV7-6 NA
TGTGCCAGCAGTGAACTGGGCCCTAGCAATCAGCCCCAGCATTTT CASSELGPSNQPQHF NA 15 TRBJ1-5 TRBV2 NA
TGCGCCAGCAGCCAAGGACTAGCGGGGGGGCCCTACAATGAGCAGTTCTTC CASSQGLAGGPYNEQFF TRBD2 17 TRBJ2-1 TRBV4-3 once
TGTGCCAGCAGTGATACAGGGGGCTACACCGGGGAGCTGTTTTTT CASSDTGGYTGELFF TRBD1 15 TRBJ2-2 TRBV6-4 few
TGTGCCAGCAGCGCCGGGACAAGGGAGACCGGGGAGCTGTTTTTT CASSAGTRETGELFF NA 15 TRBJ2-2 TRBV9 NA
TGTGCCAGCAGCCAAGCAGGGTTTGGGACCCAGTACTTC CASSQAGFGTQYF NA 13 TRBJ2-5 TRBV14 NA
TGTGCCAGCAGTAAGGGACAGCAGGGGACTTCGACTGAAGCTTTCTTT CASSKGQQGTSTEAFF TRBD1 16 TRBJ1-1 TRBV6-6 NA
TGTGCCAGCAGTGAAGCGCCGGGCTATGGCTACACCTTC CASSEAPGYGYTF NA 13 TRBJ1-2 TRBV6-1 NA
TGTGCCAGCAGCGTAGCGACGGGTTTAAGCTACACCTTC CASSVATGLSYTF NA 13 TRBJ1-2 TRBV9 NA
TGTGCCAGTAGTATAAGGGGTCGGGACAGGCAAGAGACCCAGTACTTC CASSIRGRDRQETQYF TRBD1 16 TRBJ2-5 TRBV19 NA
TGTGCCAGTAGTAGGGGGCCTCCCAATCAGCCCCAGCATTTT CASSRGPPNQPQHF NA 14 TRBJ1-5 TRBV19 NA
TGTGCCAGCAGGAGCGGACAGGGGCTTAGTGAAAAACTGTTTTTT CASRSGQGLSEKLFF TRBD1 15 TRBJ1-4 TRBV2 NA
TGTGCCAGCAGCTTAATAGCGGGGGGGCAAGAGACCCAGTACTTC CASSLIAGGQETQYF TRBD2 15 TRBJ2-5 TRBV7-3 NA
TGTGCCAGCGCGAGGGGTGCGGGGGGGTTCGCAGATACGCAGTATTTT CASARGAGGFADTQYF TRBD2 16 TRBJ2-3 TRBV27 few
TGTGCCACCAGCAATCCGACAGGGCCAAATCAGCCCCAGCATTTT CATSNPTGPNQPQHF TRBD1 15 TRBJ1-5 TRBV15 NA
TGTGCCAGCAGCCCGACACGGCTTTATGGCTACACCTTC CASSPTRLYGYTF NA 13 TRBJ1-2 TRBV14 NA
TGTGCCAGCAGCTTAGAGTTCGTTAAAAGGGGGCGCGATTGGACGAAAATGCAGTACTTC CASSLEFVKRGRDWTKMQYF TRBD1 20 TRBJ2-7 TRBV11-2 once
TGTGCCAGCTATCGTCAGGGGTCTCAAGAGACCCAGTACTTC CASYRQGSQETQYF NA 14 TRBJ2-5 TRBV5-6 NA
TGTGCCAGCAGCGTAGGAGGACAGGGAGAATCACCCCTCCACTTT CASSVGGQGESPLHF TRBD1 15 TRBJ1-6 TRBV9 NA
TGTGCCAGCAGTTTATCGTTCCCCAGGGTAAACCACGAGCAGTACTTC CASSLSFPRVNHEQYF NA 16 TRBJ2-7 TRBV27 NA
TGTGCCAGCAGCTCCTTCCGGGACAGGGGACTGGCAGAGACCCAGTACTTC CASSSFRDRGLAETQYF TRBD1 17 TRBJ2-5 TRBV13 NA
TGTGCCAGCAGAGACAGGGGAGTTGTAGACGAGCAGTACTTC CASRDRGVVDEQYF TRBD1 14 TRBJ2-7 TRBV6-1 NA
TGTGCCAGCTCACCTGGGGGCGGGCAGCCCCAGCATTTT CASSPGGGQPQHF NA 13 TRBJ1-5 TRBV18 few
TGTGCCAGCACTGGAGACCGGTACGAGCAGTACTTC CASTGDRYEQYF NA 12 TRBJ2-7 TRBV6-1 once
TGTGCCAGTAGTATCTCGACAGCCTTAAACACCATATATTTT CASSISTALNTIYF NA 14 TRBJ1-3 TRBV19 NA
TGTGCCAGCACCCGACCGGGACAGGGGTATGAGCAGTTCTTC CASTRPGQGYEQFF TRBD1 14 TRBJ2-1 TRBV2 once
TGTGCCTGGGGAGCGGGACGGCTTTATGGCTACACCTTC CAWGAGRLYGYTF NA 13 TRBJ1-2 TRBV30 NA
TGTGCCAGCAGCGTTGGTCGGGGAATTAGTGAGACCCAGTACTTC CASSVGRGISETQYF NA 15 TRBJ2-5 TRBV9 NA
TGTGCCAGCCGCCCACAGGGGGACTCTGGAAACACCATATATTTT CASRPQGDSGNTIYF TRBD1 15 TRBJ1-3 TRBV2 NA
TGTGCCAGCAGTGGGGACAGGGGGGGTGAAGCTTTCTTT CASSGDRGGEAFF TRBD1 13 TRBJ1-1 TRBV2 NA
TGTGCCAGCAGCTTAGCAGGTTTCGGCACAGATACGCAGTATTTT CASSLAGFGTDTQYF NA 15 TRBJ2-3 TRBV5-4 NA
TGTGCCAGCAGCTCGAGGGGACTAGCGGGGCAAGAGACCCAGTACTTC CASSSRGLAGQETQYF TRBD2 16 TRBJ2-5 TRBV11-3 NA
TGTGCCAGCAGCTCTACGGGACAGAATTCACCCCTCCACTTT CASSSTGQNSPLHF TRBD1 14 TRBJ1-6 TRBV5-5 NA
TGTGCCAGCAGCGCCGGGACAGGGTCCTCCGAGCAGTACTTC CASSAGTGSSEQYF TRBD1 14 TRBJ2-7 TRBV6-4 NA
TGTGCCAGCAGCTTTACAGGGTCGGGCAATCAGCCCCAGCATTTT CASSFTGSGNQPQHF NA 15 TRBJ1-5 TRBV7-2 NA
TGCGCCAGCAGCCTACACCCGGGACAGGACACAGATACGCAGTATTTT CASSLHPGQDTDTQYF TRBD1 16 TRBJ2-3 TRBV4-3 NA
TGTGCCAGCAGCCGAGACCTGGGGGCGGGTAATGAAAAACTGTTTTTT CASSRDLGAGNEKLFF NA 16 TRBJ1-4 TRBV14 NA
TGTGCCAGCAGCTTAGTACCAGGGAACACTGAAGCTTTCTTT CASSLVPGNTEAFF NA 14 TRBJ1-1 TRBV7-2 NA
TGTGCCAGCAGCCCGACAGGGGGCTGGAACACTGAAGCTTTCTTT CASSPTGGWNTEAFF TRBD1 15 TRBJ1-1 TRBV9 NA
TGTGCCACAACCTACGAGCAGTACTTC CATTYEQYF NA 9 TRBJ2-7 TRBV6-5 NA
TGTGCCAGCATCAAGACAGGGCCCTATGGCTACACCTTC CASIKTGPYGYTF TRBD1 13 TRBJ1-2 TRBV28 NA
TGTGCCAGTAGTATCGGGAACAGGGTAAACACCGGGGAGCTGTTTTTT CASSIGNRVNTGELFF NA 16 TRBJ2-2 TRBV19 NA
TGTGCCAGCAGTAGGACAGGGGTGGGTCAGCCCCAGCATTTT CASSRTGVGQPQHF TRBD1 14 TRBJ1-5 TRBV6-5 NA
TGTGCCAGCAGCTACCGGGACAGGGGAAACCACGAGCAGTACTTC CASSYRDRGNHEQYF TRBD1 15 TRBJ2-7 TRBV11-2 NA